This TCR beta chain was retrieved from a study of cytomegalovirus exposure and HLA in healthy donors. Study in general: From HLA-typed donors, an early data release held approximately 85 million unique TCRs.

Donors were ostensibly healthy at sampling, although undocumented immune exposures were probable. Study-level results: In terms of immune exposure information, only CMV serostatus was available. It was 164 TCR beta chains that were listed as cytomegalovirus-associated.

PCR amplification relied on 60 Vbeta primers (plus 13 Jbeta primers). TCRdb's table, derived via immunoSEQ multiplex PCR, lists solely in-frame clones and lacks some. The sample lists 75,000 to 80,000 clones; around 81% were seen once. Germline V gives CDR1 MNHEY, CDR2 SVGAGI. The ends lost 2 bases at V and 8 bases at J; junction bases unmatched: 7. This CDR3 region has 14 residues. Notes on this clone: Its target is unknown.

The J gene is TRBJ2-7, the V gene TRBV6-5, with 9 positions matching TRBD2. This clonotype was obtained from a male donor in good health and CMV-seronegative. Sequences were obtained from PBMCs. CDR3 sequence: CASSYDPSGVKQYF. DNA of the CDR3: TGTGCCAGCAGTTACGATCCTAGCGGGGTTAAGCAGTACTTC.